The table lists the clone carrying this TCR beta chain with many counts. Its antigen is currently unknown. This entry comes from a study of T cells in Graves' hyperthyroidism and ophthalmopathy. As for the study in general: Peripheral blood was obtained at initial diagnosis, preceding any treatment. General study points: A model using 13 V-J features told ophthalmopathy apart from stable hyperthyroidism.

Duration under 3 months, a NOSPECS grade of at least 4, and a Clinical Activity Score of at least 3 characterized the ophthalmopathy patients. Germline CDR1 is DFQATT and CDR2 is SNEGSKA (reference sequence). Trimming at V came to 3 bases and at J to 0 bases, leaving 4 bases not matched to a gene. There are 15 residues in the CDR3. The source material, RNA transcripts, was used to amplify TCR beta CDR3 regions. The HTBI primer set drove a first-round RT-PCR of the TCR CDR3. One entry per CDR3 protein, called by TCRdb with MiXCR from the multiplex PCR reads. The table records approximately 690,000 distinct CDR3 sequences, roughly 15% of them present only once.

The sequence came from a woman aged 50 to 60 with Graves' ophthalmopathy. The chain uses TRBV20-1 and TRBJ2-5; 10 nucleotides align to TRBD2. The specimen was blood. Here the CDR3 reads CSASSLAGDQETQYF. In nucleotides, the CDR3 is TGCAGTGCTAGCTCCCTAGCGGGGGACCAAGAGACCCAGTACTTC.